This TCR beta chain emerged from a study of shared clonotypes between healthy human individuals. Regarding the study as a whole: Generally, naive subsets (rather than memory subsets) showed larger estimated richness.

Using immunoSEQ multiplex PCR, the repertoire was profiled, and TCRdb retains in-frame clones only, with some absent. Here the sample spans about 1.5 million clones, under 99% being singletons. As concerns this clone: Its target is not known.

V was trimmed by 3 bases and J by 8 bases, leaving 7 bases between them. The CDR3 loop spans 12 amino acids. Germline-derived CDR1 and CDR2 are SNHLY and FYNNEI. Sequenced: naive CD4+ T cells sorted from blood. Documented subset: CD45RA+ positively selected. The rearrangement uses TRBV2 and TRBJ1-4; D gene unclear. The receptor was derived from a man between 25 and 39 years old in good health. CDR3 sequence: CASSDGGEKLFF. CDR3 nucleotide sequence: TGTGCCAGCAGTGATGGAGGAGAAAAACTGTTTTTT.